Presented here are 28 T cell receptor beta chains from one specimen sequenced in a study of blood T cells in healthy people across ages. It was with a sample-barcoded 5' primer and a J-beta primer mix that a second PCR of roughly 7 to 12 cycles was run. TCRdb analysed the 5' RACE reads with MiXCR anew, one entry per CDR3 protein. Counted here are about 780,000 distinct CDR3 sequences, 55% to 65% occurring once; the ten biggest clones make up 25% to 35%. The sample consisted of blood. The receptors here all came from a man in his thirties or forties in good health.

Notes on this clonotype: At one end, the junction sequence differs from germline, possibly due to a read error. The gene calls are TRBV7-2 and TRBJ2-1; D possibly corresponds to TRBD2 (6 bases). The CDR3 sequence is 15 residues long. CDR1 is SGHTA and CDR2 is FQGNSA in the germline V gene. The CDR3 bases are TGTGCCGGCAGCTTAGGAGGGCCCGCGACCAATGAGCAGTTCTTC. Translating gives CAGSLGGPATNEQFF.

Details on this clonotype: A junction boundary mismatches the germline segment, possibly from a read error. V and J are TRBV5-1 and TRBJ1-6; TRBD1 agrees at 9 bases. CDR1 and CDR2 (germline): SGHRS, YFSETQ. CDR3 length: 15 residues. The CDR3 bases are TGCGCCAGCAGCTGGGGACAGGGAGACGGATCACCCCTTCACTTT. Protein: CASSWGQGDGSPLHF.

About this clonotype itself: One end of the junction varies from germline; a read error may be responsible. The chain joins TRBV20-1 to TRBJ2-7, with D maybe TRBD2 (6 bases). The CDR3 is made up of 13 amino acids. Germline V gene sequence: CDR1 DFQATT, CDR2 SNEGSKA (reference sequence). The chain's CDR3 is CSAFYRDSHEQYF. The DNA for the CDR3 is TGCAGTGCTTTTTACCGGGACTCCCACGAGCAGTACTTC.

The CDR3 spells CASSLFVATPSYTDTQYF. In DNA form, the CDR3 reads TGTGCCAGCAGTTTATTTGTAGCGACTCCATCCTACACAGATACGCAGTATTTT. The chain couples TRBV28 to TRBJ2-3; D might be TRBD2 (5 bases). V was clipped by 1 base and J by 2 bases, with 19 bases between them. CDR3 length equals 18 residues. Germline V gene data show CDR1 as MDHEN and CDR2 as SYDVKM.

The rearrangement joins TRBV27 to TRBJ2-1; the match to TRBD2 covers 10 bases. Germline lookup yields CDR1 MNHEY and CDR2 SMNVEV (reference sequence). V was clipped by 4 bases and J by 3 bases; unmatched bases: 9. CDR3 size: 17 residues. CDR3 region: CASSSRASGGNYNEQFF. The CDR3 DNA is TGTGCCAGCAGTTCCCGGGCTAGCGGGGGAAACTACAATGAGCAGTTCTTC.

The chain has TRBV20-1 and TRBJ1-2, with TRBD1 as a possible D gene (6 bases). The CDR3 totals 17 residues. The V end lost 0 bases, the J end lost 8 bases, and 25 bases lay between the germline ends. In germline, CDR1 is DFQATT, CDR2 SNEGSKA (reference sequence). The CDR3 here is CSARDLLRTGTIGGYTF. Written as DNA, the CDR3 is TGCAGTGCTAGAGACTTACTCCGCACAGGGACAATAGGGGGCTACACCTTC.

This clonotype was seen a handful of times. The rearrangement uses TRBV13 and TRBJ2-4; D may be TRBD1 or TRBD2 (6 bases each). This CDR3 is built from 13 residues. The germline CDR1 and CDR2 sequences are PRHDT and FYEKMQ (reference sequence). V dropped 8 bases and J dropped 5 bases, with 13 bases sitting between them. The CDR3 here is CASGGLGENIQYF. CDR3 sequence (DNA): TGTGCCAGCGGGGGGCTTGGGGAAAACATTCAGTACTTC.

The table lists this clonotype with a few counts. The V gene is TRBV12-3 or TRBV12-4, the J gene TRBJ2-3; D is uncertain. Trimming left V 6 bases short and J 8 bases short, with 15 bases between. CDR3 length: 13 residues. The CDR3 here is CASRPPGLGTQYF. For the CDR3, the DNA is TGTGCCAGCAGGCCGCCGGGTCTTGGTACGCAGTATTTT.

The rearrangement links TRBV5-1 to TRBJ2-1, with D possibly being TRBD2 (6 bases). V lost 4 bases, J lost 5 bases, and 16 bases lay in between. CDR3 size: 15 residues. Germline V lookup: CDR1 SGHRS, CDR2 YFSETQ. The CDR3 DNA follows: TGCGCCAGCAGCGCGGGGACTCAGGGAAACAATGAGCAGTTCTTC. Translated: CASSAGTQGNNEQFF.

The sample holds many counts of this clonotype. DNA of the CDR3: TGTGCCAGCAGCTTAGCAGGGACAAGCTCCTACGAGCAGTACTTC. It specifies CASSLAGTSSYEQYF. The chain couples TRBV7-2 to TRBJ2-7, with a tentative D call TRBD1 (6 bases). The germline V and J ends were trimmed by 0 bases and 0 bases, with 9 bases remaining between them. CDR1 SGHTA and CDR2 FQGNSA come from the germline V gene. This CDR3 spans 15 amino acids.

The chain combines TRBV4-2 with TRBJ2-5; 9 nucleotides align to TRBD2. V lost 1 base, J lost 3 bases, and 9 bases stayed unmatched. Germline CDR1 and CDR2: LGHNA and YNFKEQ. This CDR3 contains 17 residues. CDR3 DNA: TGTGCCAGCAGCCAAGGGGAATGGCGGGGGGGGGAAGAGACCCAGTACTTC. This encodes CASSQGEWRGGEETQYF.

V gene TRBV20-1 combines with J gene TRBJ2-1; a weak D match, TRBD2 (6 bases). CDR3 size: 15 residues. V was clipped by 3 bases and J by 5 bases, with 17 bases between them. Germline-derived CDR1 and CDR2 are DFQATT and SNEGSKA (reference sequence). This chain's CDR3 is CSASLTGGPNNEQFF. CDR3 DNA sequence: TGCAGTGCTAGTCTAACCGGGGGACCCAACAATGAGCAGTTCTTC.

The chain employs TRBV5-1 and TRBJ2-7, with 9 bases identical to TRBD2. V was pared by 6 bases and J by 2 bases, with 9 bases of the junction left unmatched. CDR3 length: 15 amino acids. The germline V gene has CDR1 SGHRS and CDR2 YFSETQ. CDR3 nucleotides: TGCGCCAGCAATTCGGCTAGCGGGGTGACCTACGAGCAGTACTTC. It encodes CASNSASGVTYEQYF. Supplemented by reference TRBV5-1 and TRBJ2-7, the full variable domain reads KAGVTQTPRYLIKTRGQQVTLSCSPISGHRSVSWYQQTPGQGLQFLFEYFSETQRNKGNFPGRFSGRQFSNSRSEMNVSTLELGDSALYLCASNSASGVTYEQYFGPGTRLTVT.

CDR3 nucleotide sequence: TGCAGTGGGGGGACAGGGGCCCAAGAGACCCAGTACTTC. This codes for CSGGTGAQETQYF. The V gene is TRBV20-1, the J gene TRBJ2-5, with TRBD1 matching over 10 bases. After removal of 7 bases from V and 1 base from J, the junction contained 3 bases not matched to a gene. There are 13 residues in the CDR3. Per germline, CDR1 DFQATT and CDR2 SNEGSKA (reference sequence).

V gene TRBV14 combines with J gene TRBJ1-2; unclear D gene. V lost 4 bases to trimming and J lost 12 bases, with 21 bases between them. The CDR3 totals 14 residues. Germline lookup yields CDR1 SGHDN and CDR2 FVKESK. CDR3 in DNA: TGTGCCAGCAGCCGAAGGGTGAATCGAGGATTCGACACCTTC. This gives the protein CASSRRVNRGFDTF. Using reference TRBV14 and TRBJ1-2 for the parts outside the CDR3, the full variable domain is EAGVTQFPSHSVIEKGQTVTLRCDPISGHDNLYWYRRVMGKEIKFLLHFVKESKQDESGMPNNRFLAERTGGTYSTLKVQPAELEDSGVYFCASSRRVNRGFDTFGSGTRLTVV.

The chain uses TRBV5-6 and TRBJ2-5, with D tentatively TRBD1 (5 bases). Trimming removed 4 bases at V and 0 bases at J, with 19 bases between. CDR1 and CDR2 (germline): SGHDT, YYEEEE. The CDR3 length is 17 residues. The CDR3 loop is CASSAPRIQGYQETQYF. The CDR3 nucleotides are TGTGCCAGCAGCGCCCCCAGGATTCAGGGCTACCAAGAGACCCAGTACTTC.

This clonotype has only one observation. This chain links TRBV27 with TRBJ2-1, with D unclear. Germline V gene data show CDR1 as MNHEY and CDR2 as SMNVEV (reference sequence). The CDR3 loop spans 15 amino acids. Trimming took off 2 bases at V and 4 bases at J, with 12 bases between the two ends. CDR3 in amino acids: CASSLELPGYNEQFF. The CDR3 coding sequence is TGTGCCAGCAGTTTAGAGCTCCCCGGTTACAATGAGCAGTTCTTC.

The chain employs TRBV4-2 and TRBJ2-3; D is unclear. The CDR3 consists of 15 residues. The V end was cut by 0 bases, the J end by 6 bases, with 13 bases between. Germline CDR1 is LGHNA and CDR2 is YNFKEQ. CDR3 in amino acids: CASSQDSQLRDTQYF. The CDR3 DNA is TGTGCCAGCAGCCAAGATTCCCAGCTGAGGGATACGCAGTATTTT.

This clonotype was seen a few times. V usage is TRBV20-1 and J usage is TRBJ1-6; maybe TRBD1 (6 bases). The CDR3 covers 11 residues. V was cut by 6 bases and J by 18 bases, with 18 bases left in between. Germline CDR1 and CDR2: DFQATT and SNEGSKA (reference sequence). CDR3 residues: CSAKRGGPHHF. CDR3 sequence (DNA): TGCAGTGCGAAAAGGGGGGGGCCTCACCACTTT.

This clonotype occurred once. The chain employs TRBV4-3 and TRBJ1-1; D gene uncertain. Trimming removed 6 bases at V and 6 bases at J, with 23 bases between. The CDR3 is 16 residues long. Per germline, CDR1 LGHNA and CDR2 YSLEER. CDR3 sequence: CASRGSNSGVQAEAFF. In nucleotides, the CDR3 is TGCGCCAGCAGGGGTTCAAATTCCGGGGTGCAGGCTGAAGCTTTCTTT.

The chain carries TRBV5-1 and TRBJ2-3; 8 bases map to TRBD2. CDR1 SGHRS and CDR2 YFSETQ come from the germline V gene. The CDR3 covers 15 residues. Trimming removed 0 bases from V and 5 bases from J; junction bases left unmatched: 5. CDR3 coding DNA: TGCGCCAGCAGCTTGGATGCGGGGGGTAGAGATACGCAGTATTTT. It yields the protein CASSLDAGGRDTQYF.

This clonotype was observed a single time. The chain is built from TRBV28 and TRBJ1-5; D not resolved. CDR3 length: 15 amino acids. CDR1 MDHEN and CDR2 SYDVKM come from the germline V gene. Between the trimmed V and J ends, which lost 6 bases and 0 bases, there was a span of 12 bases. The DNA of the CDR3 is TGTGCCAGCAGCCTCAATCCCTTTAGCAATCAGCCCCAGCATTTT. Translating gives CASSLNPFSNQPQHF.

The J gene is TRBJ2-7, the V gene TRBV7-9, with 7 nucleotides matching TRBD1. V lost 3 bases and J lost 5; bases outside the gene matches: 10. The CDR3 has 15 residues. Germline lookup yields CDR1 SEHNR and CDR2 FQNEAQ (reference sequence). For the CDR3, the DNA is TGTGCCAGCAGCTTTCTCCCGACAGGGCGAGACGAGCAGTACTTC. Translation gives CASSFLPTGRDEQYF.

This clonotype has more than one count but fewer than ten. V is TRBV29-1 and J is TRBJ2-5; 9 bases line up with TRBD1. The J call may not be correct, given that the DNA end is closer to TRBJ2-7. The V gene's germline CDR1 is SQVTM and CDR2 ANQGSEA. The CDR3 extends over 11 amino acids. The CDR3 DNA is TGCAGCGTCGGGACAGGGAGCGAGCAGTACTTC. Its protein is CSVGTGSEQYF.

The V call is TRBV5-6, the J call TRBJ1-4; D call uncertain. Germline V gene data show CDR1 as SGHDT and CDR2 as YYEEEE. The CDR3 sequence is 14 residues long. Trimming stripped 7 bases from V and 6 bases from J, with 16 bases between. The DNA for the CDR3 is TGTGCCAGCGGAGGGATTCAGATTGATGAAAAACTGTTTTTT. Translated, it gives CASGGIQIDEKLFF.

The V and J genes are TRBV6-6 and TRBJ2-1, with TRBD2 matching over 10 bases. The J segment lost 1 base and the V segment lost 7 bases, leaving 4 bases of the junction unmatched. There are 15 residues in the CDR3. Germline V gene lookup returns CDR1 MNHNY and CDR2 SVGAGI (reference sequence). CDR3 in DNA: TGTGCCAGCATCAAAGCGGGGGGGTCCTACAATGAGCAGTTCTTC. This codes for CASIKAGGSYNEQFF.

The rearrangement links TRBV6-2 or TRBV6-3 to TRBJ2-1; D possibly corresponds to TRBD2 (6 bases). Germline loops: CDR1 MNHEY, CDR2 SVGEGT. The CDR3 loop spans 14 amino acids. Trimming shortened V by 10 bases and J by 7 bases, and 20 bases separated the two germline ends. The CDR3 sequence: CATVRVGGRNEQFF. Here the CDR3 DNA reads TGTGCCACAGTCCGCGTGGGGGGTAGGAATGAGCAGTTCTTC.

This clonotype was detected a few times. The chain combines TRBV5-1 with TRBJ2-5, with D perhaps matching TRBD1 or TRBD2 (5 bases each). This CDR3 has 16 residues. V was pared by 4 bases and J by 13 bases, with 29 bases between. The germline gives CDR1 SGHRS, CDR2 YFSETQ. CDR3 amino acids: CASSLGGGSGAAVWYF. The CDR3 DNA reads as TGCGCCAGCAGCCTTGGAGGTGGCTCCGGGGCCGCGGTTTGGTACTTC.